Listed here are 10 T cell receptor beta chains from one sample, sequenced in a study of patients and donors after allogeneic stem cell transplantation (dated by TCRdb to 2020 to 2022). Library preparation was by RT-PCR. The run used a NextSeq 550. Clones were called with MiXCR by TCRdb after fastp trimmed the public reads at Q25, and only in-frame beta chains were retained. Duplicate CDR3 protein sequences are folded into a single record with the most common DNA and genes. This sample has more than 150,000 distinct CDR3 sequences in its table, and more than 35% of those were observed once. 33% of the sample lies in the top ten. Material for sequencing was blood, either unsorted or a sorted T cell fraction (not recorded which). The receptors derive from a human donor who was either an allogeneic HSCT recipient or a stem cell or donor lymphocyte infusion donor (not recorded which). It is not recorded whose cells these are; they may come from a transplant donor.

This clonotype was recorded a few times. The chain recombines TRBV29-1 with TRBJ1-4; 8 bases agree with TRBD1. Germline V gene lookup returns CDR1 SQVTM and CDR2 ANQGSEA. Losses at the gene ends were 4 bases for V and 7 bases for J; bases not matched to a gene: 5. The CDR3 runs to 13 residues. The CDR3 loop is CSVVQDRGEKLFF. CDR3 coding DNA: TGCAGCGTTGTCCAAGACAGGGGTGAAAAACTGTTTTTT.

V is TRBV13 and J is TRBJ2-7; 9 positions match TRBD2. Trimming removed 5 bases from V and 7 bases from J; junction bases left unmatched: 9. The CDR3 is made up of 14 amino acids. The germline V gene has CDR1 PRHDT and CDR2 FYEKMQ (reference sequence). This chain's CDR3 is CASSPAGGSREQYF. The CDR3 DNA reads as TGTGCCAGCAGCCCAGCGGGAGGTAGTAGGGAGCAGTACTTC.

This clonotype occurred a few times. This chain links TRBV4-1 with TRBJ2-2, with D perhaps matching TRBD1 (5 bases). This CDR3 contains 12 residues. Per the germline V gene, CDR1 is MGHRA and CDR2 is YSYEKL. The V end lost 4 bases, the J end lost 7 bases, and 7 bases lay between the germline ends. CDR3 sequence: CASSPDSGELFF. CDR3 coding DNA: TGCGCCAGCAGCCCAGACAGCGGGGAGCTGTTTTTT.

The chain joins TRBV4-2 to TRBJ1-4; D ambiguous. This CDR3 comprises 16 residues. V was cut by 1 base and J by 0 bases, with 9 bases left in between. CDR1 is LGHNA, CDR2 YNFKEQ, per germline. CDR3 nucleotides: TGTGCCAGCAGCCAAGGTCGAGATGCAACTAATGAAAAACTGTTTTTT. Encoded protein: CASSQGRDATNEKLFF.

The CDR3 DNA reads TGTGCCAGCAGCTCGGCGGGACCGGACTCCTACAATGAGCAGTTCTTC. As protein: CASSSAGPDSYNEQFF. The chain recombines TRBV5-6 with TRBJ2-1; D is perhaps TRBD2 (6 bases). V was cut by 3 bases and J by 0 bases, with 13 bases left in between. Germline loops: CDR1 SGHDT, CDR2 YYEEEE. The CDR3 sequence is 16 residues long.

This clonotype has more than one count but fewer than ten. The chain joins TRBV12-3 or TRBV12-4 to TRBJ1-5; possible D gene TRBD1, 6 bases. This CDR3 comprises 14 residues. The V end was cut by 6 bases, the J end by 0 bases, with 9 bases between. Here the CDR3 DNA reads TGTGCCAGCAGCCTCAGGGGTAGCAATCAGCCCCAGCATTTT. Encoded protein: CASSLRGSNQPQHF.

This chain joins TRBV25-1 and TRBJ1-5, with D perhaps matching TRBD1 (5 bases). The CDR3 extends over 14 amino acids. V shed 1 base and J shed 4 bases, with 8 bases lying between them. CDR1 and CDR2 (germline): MGHDK, SYGVNS. The CDR3 DNA sequence: TGTGCCAGCAGTGAATGGGGCGGGAATCAGCCCCAGCATTTT. Its protein product is CASSEWGGNQPQHF.

The CDR3 reads CASSPSQGGPNYGYTF. The CDR3 nucleotides read TGTGCCAGCAGCCCTTCTCAAGGGGGGCCTAACTATGGCTACACCTTC. The chain uses TRBV3-1 and TRBJ1-2; perhaps TRBD1 as D (6 bases). The CDR3 has 16 residues. The ends were cut back, 4 bases at V and 0 bases at J, with 15 bases in the middle. Germline values: CDR1 LGHDT, CDR2 YNNKEL (reference sequence).

Written as DNA, the CDR3 is TGTGCCAGCAGACGCGTGGTAGCGGTTTCTCCCTACGAGCAGTACTTC. This translates into CASRRVVAVSPYEQYF. This sequence joins TRBV6-5 and TRBJ2-7; maybe TRBD2 (6 bases). V lost 6 bases to trimming and J lost 2 bases, with 20 bases between them. This CDR3 comprises 16 residues. CDR1 and CDR2 (germline): MNHEY, SVGAGI.

The chain combines TRBV20-1 with TRBJ2-7; tentative D call: TRBD2 (6 bases). Germline values: CDR1 DFQATT, CDR2 SNEGSKA (reference sequence). The CDR3 runs 13 residues. Trimming cost V 1 base and J 5 bases, with 12 bases left between them. The CDR3 protein is CSARAPAGNEQYF. DNA of the CDR3: TGCAGTGCTAGAGCCCCAGCGGGCAACGAGCAGTACTTC.